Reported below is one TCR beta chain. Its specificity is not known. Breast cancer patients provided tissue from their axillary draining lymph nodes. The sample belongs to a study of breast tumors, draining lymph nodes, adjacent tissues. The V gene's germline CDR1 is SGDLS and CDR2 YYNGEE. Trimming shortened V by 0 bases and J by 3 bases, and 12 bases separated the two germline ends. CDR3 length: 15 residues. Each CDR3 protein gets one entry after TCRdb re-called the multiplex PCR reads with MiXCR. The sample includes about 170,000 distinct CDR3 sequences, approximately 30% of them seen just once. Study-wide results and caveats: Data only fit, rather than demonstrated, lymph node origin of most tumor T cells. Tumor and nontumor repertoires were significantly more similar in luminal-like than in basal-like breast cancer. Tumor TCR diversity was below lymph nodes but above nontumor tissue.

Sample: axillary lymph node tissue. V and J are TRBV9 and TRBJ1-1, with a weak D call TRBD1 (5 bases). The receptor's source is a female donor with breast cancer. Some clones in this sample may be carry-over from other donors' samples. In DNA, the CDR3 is TGTGCCAGCAGCGTAGGGTCGGGGCTGGACACTGAAGCTTTCTTT. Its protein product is CASSVGSGLDTEAFF.